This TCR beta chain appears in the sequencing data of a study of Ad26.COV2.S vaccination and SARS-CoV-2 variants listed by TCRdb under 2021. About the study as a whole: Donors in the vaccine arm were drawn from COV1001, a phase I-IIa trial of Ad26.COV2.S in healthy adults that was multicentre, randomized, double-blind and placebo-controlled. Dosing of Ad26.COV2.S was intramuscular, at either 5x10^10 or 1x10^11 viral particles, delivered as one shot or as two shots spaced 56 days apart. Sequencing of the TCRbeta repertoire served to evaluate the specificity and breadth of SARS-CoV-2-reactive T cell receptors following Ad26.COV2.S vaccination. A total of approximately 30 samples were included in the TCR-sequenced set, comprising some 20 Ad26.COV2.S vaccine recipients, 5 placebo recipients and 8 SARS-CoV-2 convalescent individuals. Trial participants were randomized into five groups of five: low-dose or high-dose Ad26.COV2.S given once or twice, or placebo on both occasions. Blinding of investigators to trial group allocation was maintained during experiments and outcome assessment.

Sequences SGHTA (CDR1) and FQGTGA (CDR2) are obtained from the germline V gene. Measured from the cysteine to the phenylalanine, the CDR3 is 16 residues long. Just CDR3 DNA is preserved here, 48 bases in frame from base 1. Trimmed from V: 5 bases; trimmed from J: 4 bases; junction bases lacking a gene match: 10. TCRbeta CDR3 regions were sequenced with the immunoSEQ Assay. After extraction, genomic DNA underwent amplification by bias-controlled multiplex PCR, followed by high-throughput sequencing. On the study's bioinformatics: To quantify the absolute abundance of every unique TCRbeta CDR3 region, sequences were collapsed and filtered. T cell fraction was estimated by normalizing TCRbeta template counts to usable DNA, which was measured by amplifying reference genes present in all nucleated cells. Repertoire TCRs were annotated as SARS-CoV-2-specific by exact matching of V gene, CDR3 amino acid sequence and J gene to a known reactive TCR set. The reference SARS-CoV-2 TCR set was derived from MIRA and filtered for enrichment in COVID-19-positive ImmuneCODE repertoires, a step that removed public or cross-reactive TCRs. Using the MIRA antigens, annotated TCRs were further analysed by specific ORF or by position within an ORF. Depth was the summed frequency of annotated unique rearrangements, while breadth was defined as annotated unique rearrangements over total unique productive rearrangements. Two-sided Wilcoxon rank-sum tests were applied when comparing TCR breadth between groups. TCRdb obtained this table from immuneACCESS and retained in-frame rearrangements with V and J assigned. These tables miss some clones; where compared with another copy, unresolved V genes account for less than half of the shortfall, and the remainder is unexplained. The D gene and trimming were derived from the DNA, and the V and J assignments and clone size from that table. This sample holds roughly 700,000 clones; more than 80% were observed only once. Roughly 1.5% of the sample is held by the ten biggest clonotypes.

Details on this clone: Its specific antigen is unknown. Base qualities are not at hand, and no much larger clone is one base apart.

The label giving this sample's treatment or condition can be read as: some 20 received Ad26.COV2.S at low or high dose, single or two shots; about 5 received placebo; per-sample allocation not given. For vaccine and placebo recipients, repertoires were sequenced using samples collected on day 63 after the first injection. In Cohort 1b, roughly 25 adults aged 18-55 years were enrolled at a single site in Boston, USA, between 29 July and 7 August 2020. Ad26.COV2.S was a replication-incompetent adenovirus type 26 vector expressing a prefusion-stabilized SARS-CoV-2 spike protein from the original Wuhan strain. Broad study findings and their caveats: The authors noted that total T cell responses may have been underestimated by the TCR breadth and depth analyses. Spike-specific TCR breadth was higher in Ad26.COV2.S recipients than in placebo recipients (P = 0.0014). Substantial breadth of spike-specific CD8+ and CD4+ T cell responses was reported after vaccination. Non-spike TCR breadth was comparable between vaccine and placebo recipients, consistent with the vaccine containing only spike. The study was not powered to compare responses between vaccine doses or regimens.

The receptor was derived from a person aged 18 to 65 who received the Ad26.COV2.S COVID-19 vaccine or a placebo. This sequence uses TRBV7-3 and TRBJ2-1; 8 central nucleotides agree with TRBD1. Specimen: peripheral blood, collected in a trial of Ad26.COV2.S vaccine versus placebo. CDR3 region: CASSPRQGPGYNEQFF. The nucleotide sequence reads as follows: TGTGCCAGCAGCCCACGACAGGGGCCAGGTTACAATGAGCAGTTCTTC.